This T cell receptor beta chain originates from a study of T cell changes during pregnancy in multiple sclerosis. This clone was recorded only once. Profiling relied on immunoSEQ multiplex PCR, and the TCRdb table lists in-frame clones only, not all of them. The profile covers about 89,000 clones, with 94% appearing a single time and roughly 1.7% taken by the ten largest. The germline CDR1 and CDR2 sequences are MDHEN and SYDVKM. There are 16 residues in the CDR3. Trimming took 7 bases from V and 5 from J; bases not matched to a gene: 11. Here the sequenced sample was peripheral blood, taken after pregnancy. This receptor was obtained from a female donor in good health, enrolled as a control in a pregnancy study. The chain uses TRBV28 and TRBJ2-1; 10 nucleotides match TRBD2. CDR3 protein: CASTPLGTSAHNEQFF. CDR3 DNA: TGTGCCAGCACCCCCTTGGGGACTAGCGCCCACAATGAGCAGTTCTTC.